The next 27 T cell receptor beta chains were all read from a single sample in a study of T cell responses to AZD1222 COVID-19 vaccine. Method: immunoSEQ multiplex PCR; TCRdb's copy keeps in-frame clones and lacks some. The sample lists about 180,000 clones; roughly 91% were seen once. Sequencing used peripheral blood, obtained 28 days after the second dose of the MenACWY control vaccine. These receptors were obtained from an adult who received the MenACWY meningococcal vaccine as a control.

The V call is TRBV5-4, the J call TRBJ2-5; TRBD2 agrees at 8 bases. V trimming: 4 bases; J trimming: 4 bases; junction bases outside the gene matches: 9. CDR3 length: 15 amino acids. CDR1 is SGHNT and CDR2 is YYREEE in the germline V gene (reference sequence). CDR3 sequence: CASSKGTSKGETQYF. CDR3 nucleotides: TGTGCCAGCAGCAAAGGGACTAGTAAAGGAGAGACCCAGTACTTC.

In this sample, this clone turned up a few times. The J gene is TRBJ2-1, the V gene TRBV29-1, with 8 bases fitting TRBD2. CDR3 length equals 14 residues. Germline V gene lookup returns CDR1 SQVTM and CDR2 ANQGSEA. The trim removed 8 bases at V and 3 bases at J, leaving 9 bases unmatched. The CDR3 is CSTRAAGGYNEQFF. CDR3 DNA sequence: TGCAGCACCCGGGCGGCGGGGGGCTACAATGAGCAGTTCTTC.

The chain carries TRBV28 and TRBJ1-2; 9 bases are a match to TRBD1. V dropped 2 bases and J dropped 1; count of bases not matched to a gene: 8. The germline V gene has CDR1 MDHEN and CDR2 SYDVKM. This CDR3 is built from 17 residues. CDR3 sequence reads: CASSLEQGAGDNYGYTF. The CDR3 bases are TGTGCCAGCAGTTTAGAACAGGGGGCAGGGGATAACTATGGCTACACCTTC.

The J gene is TRBJ1-5, the V gene TRBV27, with 7 nucleotides matching TRBD1. Losses at the gene ends were 6 bases for V and 1 base for J; bases not matched to a gene: 6. CDR3 length: 15 amino acids. Germline CDR1 reads MNHEY; CDR2 reads SMNVEV (reference sequence). Written as DNA, the CDR3 is TGTGCCAGCAGCCTCGGGACAGTCAGCAATCAGCCCCAGCATTTT. This translates into CASSLGTVSNQPQHF.

The V and J genes are TRBV19 and TRBJ1-1; perhaps TRBD1 as D (5 bases). This CDR3 comprises 16 residues. Germline CDR1 and CDR2: LNHDA and SQIVND (reference sequence). Trimming shortened V by 5 bases and J by 0 bases, and 16 bases separated the two germline ends. CDR3 sequence: CASSRKGRGVNTEAFF. CDR3 coding DNA: TGTGCCAGTAGTCGAAAGGGAAGAGGGGTGAACACTGAAGCTTTCTTT.

With respect to this clone: The sample carries other DNA sequences with the same CDR3. The rearrangement uses TRBV9 and TRBJ2-3; D remains unclear. The ends were cut back, 0 bases at V and 0 bases at J, with 8 bases in the middle. Germline lookup yields CDR1 SGDLS and CDR2 YYNGEE. The CDR3 runs to 15 residues. CDR3 sequence reads: CASSVGPGSTDTQYF. The CDR3 bases are TGTGCCAGCAGCGTAGGCCCCGGTAGCACAGATACGCAGTATTTT.

The V and J genes are TRBV11-2 and TRBJ1-4, with D possibly matching TRBD1 (5 bases). The CDR3 has 15 amino acids. CDR1 and CDR2 from the germline V gene are SGHAT and FQNNGV. Trimming took 5 bases from V and 8 from J, leaving 18 bases between them. CDR3 region: CASSLVIGGGEKLFF. For the CDR3, the DNA is TGTGCCAGCAGCCTTGTCATTGGGGGAGGCGAAAAACTGTTTTTT. The complete variable domain, with remaining parts taken from reference TRBV11-2 and TRBJ1-4, reads EAGVAQSPRYKIIEKRQSVAFWCNPISGHATLYWYQQILGQGPKLLIQFQNNGVVDDSQLPKDRFSAERLKGVDSTLKIQPAKLEDSAVYLCASSLVIGGGEKLFFGSGTQLSVL.

This chain links TRBV6-5 with TRBJ1-1; perhaps TRBD1 as D (5 bases). Germline CDR1 and CDR2: MNHEY and SVGAGI. The germline V and J ends were trimmed by 6 bases and 1 base, with 15 bases remaining between them. The CDR3 contains 15 residues. CDR3 DNA: TGTGCCAGCAGGAACGACAGAAAACCGAACACTGAAGCTTTCTTT. This codes for CASRNDRKPNTEAFF.

This clone was seen once. The chain carries TRBV6-1 and TRBJ1-5; possible D gene TRBD1, 5 bases. Germline V gives CDR1 MNHNS, CDR2 SASEGT. This CDR3 is 15 amino acids long. Trimming cost V 1 base and J 3 bases, with 10 bases left between them. The CDR3 is CASSEVRGVNQPQHF. CDR3 in DNA: TGTGCCAGCAGTGAAGTAAGGGGAGTCAATCAGCCCCAGCATTTT.

The rearrangement uses TRBV2 and TRBJ2-3, with 9 bases fitting TRBD1. The CDR3 totals 15 residues. Losses at the gene ends were 5 bases for V and 4 bases for J; bases not matched to a gene: 7. Germline V lookup: CDR1 SNHLY, CDR2 FYNNEI. As DNA, the CDR3 is TGTGCCAGCAGTCCCCGGGACAGGGAAGCAGATACGCAGTATTTT. As protein: CASSPRDREADTQYF. Based on the CDR3 plus reference TRBV2 and TRBJ2-3, the full variable domain is EPEVTQTPSHQVTQMGQEVILRCVPISNHLYFYWYRQILGQKVEFLVSFYNNEISEKSEIFDDQFSVERPDGSNFTLKIRSTKLEDSAMYFCASSPRDREADTQYFGPGTRLTVL.

J is TRBJ1-1 and V is TRBV19, with a tentative D call TRBD1 (6 bases). Trimming cost V 1 base and J 0 bases, with 9 bases left between them. The CDR3 extends over 15 amino acids. Germline assignment: CDR1 LNHDA and CDR2 SQIVND (reference sequence). The CDR3 is CASSIGPGVNTEAFF. DNA for the CDR3: TGTGCCAGTAGTATAGGTCCAGGGGTGAACACTGAAGCTTTCTTT. The entire variable domain, with the rest obtained from reference TRBV19 and TRBJ1-1, is as follows: DGGITQSPKYLFRKEGQNVTLSCEQNLNHDAMYWYRQDPGQGLRLIYYSQIVNDFQKGDIAEGYSVSREKKESFPLTVTSAQKNPTAFYLCASSIGPGVNTEAFFGQGTRLTVV.

With regard to this clone: The same CDR3 is also encoded by other DNA sequences in this sample. The V and J genes are TRBV12-3 or TRBV12-4 and TRBJ1-1; no definite D call. With 1 base removed from V and 0 bases from J, the gap between germline ends came to 3 bases. The CDR3 length is 13 residues. In nucleotides, the CDR3 is TGTGCCAGCAGTTTAGGCCTGAACACTGAAGCTTTCTTT. Protein product: CASSLGLNTEAFF.

The V and J genes are TRBV5-5 and TRBJ1-4; D is uncertain. The V and J ends lost 0 bases and 5 bases respectively, with 5 bases between them. This CDR3 region has 13 residues. Germline V gene sequence: CDR1 SGHKS, CDR2 YYEKEE (reference sequence). CDR3 sequence: CASSLGLNEKLFF. The CDR3 DNA sequence: TGTGCCAGCAGCTTGGGGCTAAATGAAAAACTGTTTTTT.

V gene TRBV5-4 combines with J gene TRBJ2-5; no definite D call. The CDR3 length is 13 residues. CDR1 SGHNT and CDR2 YYREEE come from the germline V gene (reference sequence). The germline V and J ends were trimmed by 0 bases and 2 bases, with 5 bases remaining between them. The CDR3 loop is CASSLDQQETQYF. The CDR3 nucleotides are TGTGCCAGCAGCTTGGACCAACAAGAGACCCAGTACTTC.

The V gene is TRBV4-1, the J gene TRBJ1-1; D is uncertain. This CDR3 is built from 14 residues. Germline V gene data show CDR1 as MGHRA and CDR2 as YSYEKL. With 3 bases removed from V and 5 bases from J, the gap between germline ends came to 13 bases. The DNA of the CDR3 is TGCGCCAGCAGCCAGGCTCCCCGGGGTACTGAAGCTTTCTTT. Translating it yields CASSQAPRGTEAFF.

This clone was picked up one time. This chain joins TRBV5-1 and TRBJ2-1, with 10 positions matching TRBD1. This CDR3 spans 18 amino acids. With 3 bases clipped from V and 5 bases from J, the junction kept 14 bases outside the gene matches. CDR1 SGHRS and CDR2 YFSETQ come from the germline V gene. CDR3: CASSSGTGARSSHNEQFF. In DNA, the CDR3 is TGCGCCAGCAGCTCAGGGACAGGGGCCCGTTCTTCTCACAATGAGCAGTTCTTC.

This chain connects TRBV28 to TRBJ1-1; D uncertain. Germline V gene sequence: CDR1 MDHEN, CDR2 SYDVKM. Trimming removed 2 bases at V and 8 bases at J, with 6 bases between. The CDR3 spans 11 residues. DNA of the CDR3: TGTGCCAGCAGTTTACAAACGGAAGCTTTCTTT. Its translation: CASSLQTEAFF.

V and J are TRBV6-5 and TRBJ2-1, with TRBD2 matching over 9 bases. J gave up 9 bases and V 6 bases, and 3 bases lay outside the gene matches. The CDR3 is 12 residues long. Germline V gives CDR1 MNHEY, CDR2 SVGAGI. CDR3 amino acids: CASRTTSGEQFF. The CDR3 region has the DNA TGTGCCAGCAGGACGACTAGCGGTGAGCAGTTCTTC.

V is TRBV5-4 and J is TRBJ1-4, with 9 bases aligning to TRBD1. Per germline, CDR1 SGHNT and CDR2 YYREEE (reference sequence). Trimming cost V 4 bases and J 7 bases; bases outside gene matches: 5. The CDR3 consists of 14 residues. CDR3 DNA sequence: TGTGCCAGCAGCCCTAACAGGGGGCGTGAAAAACTGTTTTTT. Protein: CASSPNRGREKLFF.

The chain employs TRBV10-2 and TRBJ1-1; 9 bases fit TRBD1. The CDR3 runs 14 residues. The germline V gene has CDR1 WSHSY and CDR2 SAAADI. Unmatched junction bases numbered 8, after V lost 6 bases and J lost 6 bases. CDR3 DNA sequence: TGCGCCAGCAGGGTGGGGGACAGGGCATCTGAAGCTTTCTTT. Translation gives CASRVGDRASEAFF.

The V gene is TRBV6-5, the J gene TRBJ1-2; 7 positions agree with TRBD1. The germline gives CDR1 MNHEY, CDR2 SVGAGI. The length of the CDR3 is 14 residues. The junction had 10 bases not matched to a gene; V was cut back by 10 bases and J by 2 bases. CDR3 sequence reads: CATTFDRANYGYTF. The CDR3 nucleotides are TGTGCCACGACGTTTGACAGGGCGAACTATGGCTACACCTTC.

The V call is TRBV2, the J call TRBJ1-4; D ambiguous. Germline V gene data show CDR1 as SNHLY and CDR2 as FYNNEI. The V end lost 6 bases, the J end lost 7 bases, and 15 bases lay between the germline ends. The CDR3 is made up of 14 amino acids. CDR3 sequence reads: CASSLDAGSEKLFF. In nucleotides, the CDR3 is TGTGCCAGCAGCTTAGACGCGGGTAGTGAAAAACTGTTTTTT.

The chain is built from TRBV30 and TRBJ2-1, with 11 bases matching TRBD2. With 1 base clipped from V and 4 bases from J, the junction kept 6 bases outside the gene matches. Germline CDR1 is GTSNPN and CDR2 is SVGIG (reference sequence). The CDR3 runs 16 residues. The CDR3 DNA sequence: TGTGCCTGGAGTGATACCGGGACTAGCGGATACAATGAGCAGTTCTTC. It is translated as CAWSDTGTSGYNEQFF.

V gene TRBV2 combines with J gene TRBJ1-2, with D possibly being TRBD1 (5 bases). Germline V gene lookup returns CDR1 SNHLY and CDR2 FYNNEI. This CDR3 has 12 residues. V lost 6 bases and J 5 bases, leaving 10 bases between the germline ends. The DNA of the CDR3 is TGTGCCAGCAGCCAGGGCGAGTATGGCTACACCTTC. This encodes CASSQGEYGYTF.

The chain is built from TRBV6-1 and TRBJ1-2; no reliable D call. CDR1 and CDR2 (germline): MNHNS, SASEGT. The CDR3 is 13 residues long. V gave up 2 bases and J gave up 2 bases, with 6 bases separating them. The CDR3 sequence: CASSEQRNYGYTF. Written as DNA, the CDR3 is TGTGCCAGCAGTGAACAGAGGAACTATGGCTACACCTTC.

This clone occurred a few times. The chain couples TRBV6-2 or TRBV6-3 to TRBJ1-6; 7 nucleotides agree with TRBD1. Germline CDR1 is MNHEY and CDR2 is SVGEGT. This CDR3 spans 17 amino acids. With V trimmed by 4 bases and J by 4 bases, 10 bases remained unmatched. The CDR3 here is CASSFPGQRSYNSPLHF. CDR3 coding DNA: TGTGCCAGCAGTTTCCCGGGACAGAGATCATATAATTCACCCCTCCACTTT.

This sequence joins TRBV29-1 and TRBJ1-4; D uncertain. CDR3 length: 15 amino acids. V gave up 5 bases and J gave up 4 bases, with 17 bases separating them. Germline V CDR1 and CDR2: SQVTM, ANQGSEA. The CDR3 DNA is TGCAGCGTTAAACGAGCTGCGGGGATTAATGAAAAACTGTTTTTT. This codes for CSVKRAAGINEKLFF.